The next 24 T cell receptor beta chains were all read from a single sample in a study of blood T cell repertoires in COVID-19. Here immunoSEQ multiplex PCR was the method, and the copy in TCRdb shows in-frame clones only, minus some. The data show 110,000 or so clones, roughly 83% seen once. Input material: peripheral blood. Receptors originate from a woman aged 60-75 years with acute or convalescent COVID-19.

The chain has TRBV5-1 and TRBJ2-5; the match to TRBD2 covers 7 bases. Germline V lookup: CDR1 SGHRS, CDR2 YFSETQ. V dropped 0 bases and J dropped 4; count of bases not matched to a gene: 12. The CDR3 is made up of 17 amino acids. In DNA form, the CDR3 reads TGCGCCAGCAGCTTGGGGGCGGGGGACTCGCGAGCAGAGACCCAGTACTTC. As protein: CASSLGAGDSRAETQYF.

The chain has TRBV30 and TRBJ1-2; D gene uncertain. The CDR3 runs 13 residues. CDR1 and CDR2 (germline): GTSNPN, SVGIG (reference sequence). V gave up 4 bases and J gave up 5 bases, with 14 bases separating them. The CDR3, as DNA: TGTGCCTGGACCCCGGGCCCGGGGTATGGCTACACCTTC. It specifies CAWTPGPGYGYTF. Looking up the rest from reference TRBV30 and TRBJ1-2 gives the full variable domain: SQTIHQWPATLVQPVGSPLSLECTVEGTSNPNLYWYRQAAGRGLQLLFYSVGIGQISSEVPQNLSASRPQDRQFILSSKKLLLSDSGFYLCAWTPGPGYGYTFGSGTRLTVV.

The CDR3 DNA reads as TGTGCCAGCAGCCCTAGCGGGGCCTCACGGGTTGATACGCAGTATTTT. Residues: CASSPSGASRVDTQYF. The rearrangement links TRBV3-1 (or the pseudogene TRBV3-2) to TRBJ2-3, with 9 nucleotides matching TRBD2. The germline gives CDR1 LGHDT, CDR2 YNNKEL (reference sequence). V dropped 4 bases and J dropped 6; count of bases not matched to a gene: 11. This CDR3 region has 16 residues.

The gene calls are TRBV5-5 and TRBJ2-3; D unresolved. Germline assignment: CDR1 SGHKS and CDR2 YYEKEE (reference sequence). With 4 bases removed from V and 0 bases from J, the gap between germline ends came to 3 bases. The CDR3 is made up of 12 amino acids. This chain's CDR3 is CASSTSTDTQYF. CDR3 in DNA: TGTGCCAGCAGCACTAGCACAGATACGCAGTATTTT.

This clone has more than one count but fewer than ten. This chain links TRBV6-5 with TRBJ2-1; D remains ambiguous. The germline V and J ends were trimmed by 10 bases and 5 bases, with 6 bases remaining between them. Per germline, CDR1 MNHEY and CDR2 SVGAGI. The length of the CDR3 is 10 residues. CDR3 in amino acids: CATTHNEQFF. DNA for the CDR3: TGTGCCACCACACACAATGAGCAGTTCTTC.

Only one count was recorded for this clone. This chain joins TRBV18 and TRBJ2-7, with 8 bases matching TRBD1. After removal of 4 bases from V and 7 bases from J, the junction contained 6 bases not matched to a gene. The CDR3 is 13 amino acids. In germline, CDR1 is KGHSH, CDR2 LQKENI. The CDR3 DNA sequence: TGTGCCAGCTCACTTGGACAGGGTGGAGAGCAGTACTTC. Translated, it gives CASSLGQGGEQYF. Full variable domain (rest looked up from reference TRBV18 and TRBJ2-7): NAGVMQNPRHLVRRRGQEARLRCSPMKGHSHVYWYRQLPEEGLKFMVYLQKENIIDESGMPKERFSAEFPKEGPSILRIQQVVRGDSAAYFCASSLGQGGEQYFGPGTRLTVT.

J is TRBJ2-5 and V is TRBV29-1; 7 bases match TRBD1. Germline lookup yields CDR1 SQVTM and CDR2 ANQGSEA. The CDR3 sequence is 12 residues long. CDR3 nucleotides: TGCAGTTTGACAGGGATCGAAGAGACCCAGTACTTC. Its translation is CSLTGIEETQYF.

The CDR3 nucleotides are TGTGCCAGCTCGCGGGCCAACAATGAGCAGTTCTTC. Protein: CASSRANNEQFF. The chain employs TRBV18 and TRBJ2-1, with D tentatively TRBD2 (5 bases). Germline values: CDR1 KGHSH, CDR2 LQKENI. The CDR3 is 12 amino acids. V lost 6 bases and J 5 bases, leaving 8 bases between the germline ends.

The genes are TRBV5-6 and TRBJ1-6; D is possibly TRBD1 (6 bases). The CDR3 loop spans 16 amino acids. Germline V lookup: CDR1 SGHDT, CDR2 YYEEEE. V dropped 4 bases and J dropped 7 bases, with 18 bases sitting between them. The CDR3 sequence is CASSPRRTAGNSPLHF. In DNA, the CDR3 is TGTGCCAGCAGCCCCCGTAGGACAGCGGGGAATTCACCCCTCCACTTT.

This chain connects TRBV28 to TRBJ1-4; the match to TRBD1 covers 7 bases. The CDR3 runs 15 residues. Germline CDR1 and CDR2: MDHEN and SYDVKM. With V trimmed by 6 bases and J by 8 bases, 12 bases remained unmatched. This chain's CDR3 is CASSLTTGFREKLFF. CDR3 bases: TGTGCCAGCAGCCTTACGACAGGGTTTAGGGAAAAACTGTTTTTT.

The V gene is TRBV11-3, the J gene TRBJ2-6; D is ambiguous. Germline V lookup: CDR1 SGHNT, CDR2 YENEEA. The V gene lost 5 bases and the J gene lost 4 bases, with 6 bases spanning the gap. This CDR3 has 13 amino acids. The CDR3 loop reads CASSLPGANVLTF. CDR3 bases: TGTGCCAGCAGCCTCCCGGGGGCCAACGTCCTGACTTTC.

V gene TRBV7-9 combines with J gene TRBJ1-2; 9 positions agree with TRBD1. CDR1 is SEHNR and CDR2 is FQNEAQ in the germline V gene (reference sequence). The CDR3 extends over 16 amino acids. V lost 1 base to trimming and J lost 4 bases; unmatched junction nucleotides: 7. The CDR3 region is CASSLDYKGQGYGYTF. DNA of the CDR3: TGTGCCAGCAGCTTAGATTATAAGGGACAGGGCTATGGCTACACCTTC.

The genes are TRBV6-2 or TRBV6-3 and TRBJ1-5; D is undetermined. The CDR3 runs 14 residues. The germline CDR1 and CDR2 sequences are MNHEY and SVGEGT. V was shortened by 0 bases and J by 7 bases, with 10 bases between the two germline ends. The CDR3 loop is CASSYSHREQPQHF. The CDR3, as DNA: TGTGCCAGCAGTTACTCACATCGGGAACAGCCCCAGCATTTT.

This clone was seen a few times. The chain carries TRBV10-3 and TRBJ1-2; a weak D match, TRBD1 (5 bases). The CDR3 totals 13 residues. The germline V gene has CDR1 ENHRY and CDR2 SYGVKD. V lost 8 bases, J lost 8 bases, and 18 bases lay in between. CDR3 sequence: CAIGDSSHTGYTF. The CDR3 DNA reads TGTGCCATCGGAGACAGTTCTCACACGGGCTACACCTTC.

The chain joins TRBV15 to TRBJ1-2; tentative D call: TRBD1 (5 bases). V dropped 0 bases and J dropped 14 bases, with 16 bases sitting between them. Germline V gene lookup returns CDR1 LNHNV and CDR2 YYDKDF (reference sequence). The CDR3 loop spans 13 amino acids. Written as DNA, the CDR3 is TGTGCCACCAGCAGAGATAGGGGCCGCAAAGTAACCTTC. Amino acid sequence: CATSRDRGRKVTF.

This clone is a singleton in its sample. The chain combines TRBV15 with TRBJ2-2; maybe TRBD1 (7 bases). Trimming took 0 bases from V and 5 from J, leaving 13 bases between them. This CDR3 spans 16 amino acids. Germline V lookup: CDR1 LNHNV, CDR2 YYDKDF (reference sequence). CDR3 DNA: TGTGCCACCAGCAGAGACAGGGGGGAAAGGACCGGGGAGCTGTTTTTT. This translates into CATSRDRGERTGELFF.

This chain connects TRBV7-9 to TRBJ1-2; TRBD1 matches 8 bases. With 5 bases clipped from V and 4 bases from J, the junction kept 3 bases outside the gene matches. Germline CDR1 reads SEHNR; CDR2 reads FQNEAQ (reference sequence). This CDR3 is 13 amino acids long. The CDR3, as DNA: TGTGCCAGCAGCCGGACAGGGCTCTATGGCTACACCTTC. Its protein is CASSRTGLYGYTF.

The V gene is TRBV14, the J gene TRBJ2-1; a weak D match, TRBD2 (6 bases). Germline lookup yields CDR1 SGHDN and CDR2 FVKESK. The CDR3 covers 14 residues. V was trimmed by 6 bases and J by 3 bases, leaving 12 bases between them. The CDR3 bases are TGTGCCAGCAGTCAGCGACTAGACTACAATGAGCAGTTCTTC. Encoded protein: CASSQRLDYNEQFF. The full variable domain, in which reference TRBV14 and TRBJ2-1 provide the parts outside the CDR3, is EAGVTQFPSHSVIEKGQTVTLRCDPISGHDNLYWYRRVMGKEIKFLLHFVKESKQDESGMPNNRFLAERTGGTYSTLKVQPAELEDSGVYFCASSQRLDYNEQFFGPGTRLTVL.

This clone was counted a few times. The J gene is TRBJ1-2, the V gene TRBV13; 7 positions match TRBD1. Trimming removed 5 bases from V and 8 bases from J; junction bases left unmatched: 14. Germline loops: CDR1 PRHDT, CDR2 FYEKMQ (reference sequence). This CDR3 spans 15 amino acids. The CDR3 loop is CASSLPWGTESGYTF. In DNA, the CDR3 is TGTGCCAGCAGCCTACCTTGGGGGACAGAAAGCGGCTACACCTTC.

The J gene is TRBJ2-2, the V gene TRBV4-3; D gene ambiguous. CDR1 LGHNA and CDR2 YSLEER come from the germline V gene. CDR3 length: 16 residues. The V end lost 1 base, the J end lost 1 base, and 10 bases lay between the germline ends. The CDR3 here is CASSQASPGNTGELFF. The DNA of the CDR3 is TGCGCCAGCAGCCAAGCGTCGCCGGGGAACACCGGGGAGCTGTTTTTT.

The chain is built from TRBV4-1 and TRBJ2-1, with D hard to call. Trimming removed 1 base from V and 3 bases from J, with 4 bases in between. Germline V gene sequence: CDR1 MGHRA, CDR2 YSYEKL. The CDR3 extends over 13 amino acids. The CDR3 is CASSQVDYNEQFF. CDR3 DNA: TGCGCCAGCAGCCAAGTAGACTACAATGAGCAGTTCTTC.

This chain connects TRBV5-6 to TRBJ2-2; D perhaps matches TRBD1 (5 bases). Trimming took 4 bases from V and 5 from J, leaving 12 bases between them. Germline V gene data show CDR1 as SGHDT and CDR2 as YYEEEE. The CDR3 extends over 14 amino acids. The CDR3 sequence: CASSPPGITGELFF. The CDR3 DNA is TGTGCCAGCAGCCCGCCAGGGATAACCGGGGAGCTGTTTTTT.

The chain couples TRBV20-1 to TRBJ2-3, with D possibly matching TRBD2 (5 bases). This CDR3 spans 14 amino acids. Trimming took off 3 bases at V and 5 bases at J, with 15 bases between the two ends. Germline V gene sequence: CDR1 DFQATT, CDR2 SNEGSKA (reference sequence). CDR3 DNA sequence: TGCAGTGCTAGTTCTAGCCTATACGGAGATACGCAGTATTTT. Amino acid sequence: CSASSSLYGDTQYF.

This CDR3 is CASPQVTGRCMNTEAFF. CDR3 sequence (DNA): TGTGCCAGCCCCCAAGTAACAGGGCGGTGTATGAACACTGAAGCTTTCTTT. The chain recombines TRBV21-1 with TRBJ1-1; TRBD1, as called in the table, went unchecked against the DNA. TRBV21-1 has pseudogene status. The CDR3 length is 17 residues.